The present TCR beta chain was sequenced within a study of T-cell memory formation after mild COVID-19. Study context: TCR clustering was largely donor specific.

The germline gives CDR1 SNHLY, CDR2 FYNNEI. Trimming removed 8 bases from V and 5 bases from J; junction bases left unmatched: 4. The CDR3 consists of 13 residues. On this clonotype: Its antigen remains unidentified.

TCRdb ran MiXCR on the 5' RACE reads and lists one entry per CDR3 protein. The data show 40,000 to 55,000 distinct CDR3 sequences, 9% to 15% seen once. General study findings and limits: CD4+ contracting clones lay mainly in CM and EM, CD8+ ones in EMRA. Pre-infection memory showed some responding clones, and this suggested that cross-reactive memory joined.

This chain connects TRBV2 to TRBJ2-3; TRBD2 agrees at 10 bases. The sample comprised PBMCs or a T cell subset sorted from them (not recorded which). This clonotype was sampled from a man between 18 and 29 years old who had mild COVID-19 (a few samples of this study predate the infection). Cell type and time point are not known. The CDR3 is CASPTSGQDTQYF. CDR3 coding DNA: TGTGCCAGCCCGACTAGCGGGCAAGATACGCAGTATTTT.